What follows are 24 T cell receptor beta chains derived from one specimen sequenced in a study of T cell changes during pregnancy in multiple sclerosis. Clones were read by immunoSEQ multiplex PCR, and TCRdb kept only the in-frame ones, dropping some. The sample comprises around 21,000 clones, approximately 86% of which are singletons, and around 21% rests with the top ten. Sequencing was performed on CD8+ T cells from peripheral blood mononuclear cells, taken after pregnancy. The receptors here all came from a female donor in good health, enrolled as a control in a pregnancy study.

The V gene is TRBV6-6, the J gene TRBJ2-1; possibly TRBD1 for D (5 bases). The germline V gene has CDR1 MNHNY and CDR2 SVGAGI (reference sequence). The V and J ends lost 7 bases and 5 bases respectively, with 12 bases between them. This CDR3 spans 13 amino acids. This CDR3 reads CASTPGRDNEQFF. CDR3 nucleotides: TGTGCCAGCACCCCAGGGCGCGACAATGAGCAGTTCTTC.

The V and J genes are TRBV29-1 and TRBJ2-3; D gene uncertain. Germline CDR1 and CDR2: SQVTM and ANQGSEA. The V gene lost 7 bases and the J gene lost 4 bases, with 6 bases spanning the gap. CDR3 length equals 10 residues. In DNA form, the CDR3 reads TGCAGCGGTCAGTCAGATACGCAGTATTTT. It encodes CSGQSDTQYF.

The rearrangement uses TRBV11-2 and TRBJ2-7; D is uncertain. Deletions cut 10 bases from V and 2 bases from J, with 9 bases between. Germline V gene lookup returns CDR1 SGHAT and CDR2 FQNNGV. The CDR3 loop spans 11 amino acids. This CDR3 reads CATSGPYEQYF. The DNA for the CDR3 is TGTGCCACCTCTGGGCCCTACGAGCAGTACTTC. Filled out from reference TRBV11-2 and TRBJ2-7, the complete variable domain reads EAGVAQSPRYKIIEKRQSVAFWCNPISGHATLYWYQQILGQGPKLLIQFQNNGVVDDSQLPKDRFSAERLKGVDSTLKIQPAKLEDSAVYLCATSGPYEQYFGPGTRLTVT.

The chain has TRBV7-9 and TRBJ2-7; a weak D match, TRBD2 (5 bases). Trimming removed 5 bases from V and 6 bases from J, with 17 bases in between. The CDR3 runs to 14 residues. Germline V gives CDR1 SEHNR, CDR2 FQNEAQ (reference sequence). This chain's CDR3 is CASSTTSEIGEQYF. CDR3 in DNA: TGTGCCAGCAGCACCACTAGTGAGATCGGCGAGCAGTACTTC.

The chain couples TRBV11-2 to TRBJ1-5, with D maybe TRBD1 (6 bases). The germline V gene encodes CDR1 SGHAT and CDR2 FQNNGV. The V end lost 3 bases, the J end lost 3 bases, and 12 bases lay between the germline ends. The CDR3 contains 15 residues. The CDR3 region is CASSLGTSINQPQHF. For the CDR3, the DNA is TGTGCCAGCAGCTTGGGGACATCTATCAATCAGCCCCAGCATTTT. The whole variable domain, remainder taken from reference TRBV11-2 and TRBJ1-5, is EAGVAQSPRYKIIEKRQSVAFWCNPISGHATLYWYQQILGQGPKLLIQFQNNGVVDDSQLPKDRFSAERLKGVDSTLKIQPAKLEDSAVYLCASSLGTSINQPQHFGDGTRLSIL.

V usage is TRBV7-9 and J usage is TRBJ1-4; the match to TRBD1 covers 8 bases. With V trimmed by 5 bases and J by 8 bases, 10 bases remained unmatched. The length of the CDR3 is 15 residues. Germline V gives CDR1 SEHNR, CDR2 FQNEAQ (reference sequence). DNA of the CDR3: TGTGCCAGCAGCCGAACGGACAGGGAGGCCGAAAAACTGTTTTTT. It codes for CASSRTDREAEKLFF. Complete variable domain (other parts from reference TRBV7-9 and TRBJ1-4): DTGVSQNPRHKITKRGQNVTFRCDPISEHNRLYWYRQTLGQGPEFLTYFQNEAQLEKSRLLSDRFSAERPKGSFSTLEIQRTEQGDSAMYLCASSRTDREAEKLFFGSGTQLSVL.

This clone has more than one count but fewer than ten. The chain recombines TRBV10-3 with TRBJ1-2, with D perhaps TRBD1 (5 bases). Trimming left V 7 bases short and J 4 bases short, with 16 bases between. Germline values: CDR1 ENHRY, CDR2 SYGVKD. CDR3 length equals 14 residues. The CDR3 sequence: CAINLAGGPYGYTF. The CDR3 DNA sequence: TGTGCCATCAATCTCGCGGGGGGACCCTATGGCTACACCTTC.

The chain joins TRBV7-6 to TRBJ2-3, with 8 bases fitting TRBD2. The germline gives CDR1 SGHVS, CDR2 FNYEAQ. V was pared by 2 bases and J by 5 bases, with 6 bases of the junction left unmatched. This CDR3 spans 15 amino acids. CDR3 coding DNA: TGTGCCAGCAGCTTAAGCGGGAGTATGGGAGATACGCAGTATTTT. Residues: CASSLSGSMGDTQYF.

The rearrangement joins TRBV4-1 to TRBJ2-7; D remains ambiguous. This CDR3 has 13 residues. The germline V gene encodes CDR1 MGHRA and CDR2 YSYEKL. The V end was cut by 1 base, the J end by 6 bases, with 10 bases between. The CDR3 loop is CASSQVTSLEQYF. DNA of the CDR3: TGCGCCAGCAGCCAAGTCACAAGTCTCGAGCAGTACTTC.

The chain has TRBV2 and TRBJ2-5; D gene uncertain. The DNA matches TRBJ2-7 better at its end, which makes the J call doubtful. The CDR3 sequence is 13 residues long. Germline V gene sequence: CDR1 SNHLY, CDR2 FYNNEI. CDR3 DNA sequence: TGTGCCAGCAGCGCTACCGACTTCTACGAGCAGTACTTC. Residues: CASSATDFYEQYF.

V usage is TRBV29-1 and J usage is TRBJ1-2, with D possibly being TRBD1 (5 bases). This CDR3 is built from 14 residues. Looked up from germline, CDR1 is SQVTM and CDR2 is ANQGSEA. With 2 bases removed from V and 8 bases from J, the gap between germline ends came to 18 bases. This CDR3 is CSVESGQGGIGYTF. Written as DNA, the CDR3 is TGCAGCGTTGAATCTGGGCAGGGAGGTATCGGCTACACCTTC. Drawing the rest from reference TRBV29-1 and TRBJ1-2, the complete variable domain is SAVISQKPSRDICQRGTSLTIQCQVDSQVTMMFWYRQQPGQSLTLIATANQGSEATYESGFVIDKFPISRPNLTFSTLTVSNMSPEDSSIYLCSVESGQGGIGYTFGSGTRLTVV.

This clone was counted once. The V and J genes are TRBV7-9 and TRBJ2-4; D is perhaps TRBD2 (5 bases). The germline V gene encodes CDR1 SEHNR and CDR2 FQNEAQ (reference sequence). The CDR3 length is 17 residues. The V end was cut by 4 bases, the J end by 2 bases, with 18 bases between. CDR3 loop: CASSSGDSSRSKNIQYF. The CDR3 DNA reads as TGTGCCAGCAGCTCCGGGGATAGCAGTCGTTCCAAAAACATTCAGTACTTC.

This chain joins TRBV7-9 and TRBJ2-5; TRBD2 is a possible D gene (5 bases). The ends were cut back, 5 bases at V and 5 bases at J, with 18 bases in the middle. The length of the CDR3 is 15 residues. CDR1 SEHNR and CDR2 FQNEAQ come from the germline V gene (reference sequence). The CDR3 protein is CASSDRAEGWETQYF. The DNA of the CDR3 is TGTGCCAGCAGCGACCGGGCCGAGGGTTGGGAGACCCAGTACTTC.

The chain carries TRBV5-4 and TRBJ1-1; 9 bases agree with TRBD1. The CDR3 has 15 amino acids. Per germline, CDR1 SGHNT and CDR2 YYREEE (reference sequence). The V and J ends lost 1 base and 1 base, in that order; junction bases with no gene match: 2. The CDR3 region has the DNA TGTGCCAGCAGCTTGCAGACAGGGGGGAACACTGAAGCTTTCTTT. Its protein is CASSLQTGGNTEAFF.

This clone was counted once. V and J are TRBV27 and TRBJ1-1, with 8 nucleotides matching TRBD1. V gave up 7 bases and J gave up 5 bases; unmatched junction bases: 9. Germline loops: CDR1 MNHEY, CDR2 SMNVEV (reference sequence). The CDR3 is made up of 14 amino acids. Here the CDR3 reads CASTITGGLTEAFF. Written as DNA, the CDR3 is TGTGCCAGCACCATTACAGGGGGATTAACTGAAGCTTTCTTT.

V is TRBV27 and J is TRBJ2-7; 8 bases fit TRBD1. V shed 6 bases, J shed 6 bases, and the junction held 4 bases outside the gene matches. This CDR3 comprises 12 residues. Germline V CDR1 and CDR2: MNHEY, SMNVEV (reference sequence). CDR3 loop: CASSSGGSEQYF. CDR3 DNA sequence: TGTGCCAGCAGCTCAGGGGGCTCCGAGCAGTACTTC.

V usage is TRBV5-4 and J usage is TRBJ2-1, with 7 bases identical to TRBD2. Unmatched junction bases numbered 3, after V lost 4 bases and J lost 5 bases. CDR3 length equals 13 residues. The V gene's germline CDR1 is SGHNT and CDR2 YYREEE (reference sequence). CDR3 in amino acids: CASSPGTNNEQFF. CDR3 DNA: TGTGCCAGCAGCCCCGGGACTAACAATGAGCAGTTCTTC.

This clone has a handful of counts. The chain joins TRBV5-6 to TRBJ2-1, with D unresolved. The CDR3 runs 14 residues. Trimming left V 4 bases short and J 3 bases short, with 11 bases between. Per germline, CDR1 SGHDT and CDR2 YYEEEE. CDR3: CASSLENNYNEQFF. DNA of the CDR3: TGTGCCAGCAGCCTTGAAAACAACTACAATGAGCAGTTCTTC. The complete variable domain, with remaining parts taken from reference TRBV5-6 and TRBJ2-1, reads DAGVTQSPTHLIKTRGQQVTLRCSPKSGHDTVSWYQQALGQGPQFIFQYYEEEERQRGNFPDRFSGHQFPNYSSELNVNALLLGDSALYLCASSLENNYNEQFFGPGTRLTVL.

The chain uses TRBV7-2 and TRBJ2-7, with TRBD2 matching over 8 bases. There are 15 residues in the CDR3. Germline CDR1 and CDR2: SGHTA and FQGNSA. The V gene end was trimmed by 5 bases and the J gene end by 1 base; junction bases not matched to a gene: 7. CDR3 sequence reads: CASSPSRGASYEQYF. The CDR3 nucleotides read TGTGCCAGCAGCCCCTCGCGGGGGGCGTCCTACGAGCAGTACTTC.

V gene TRBV6-4 combines with J gene TRBJ2-1; 10 nucleotides line up with TRBD2. The ends lost 0 bases at V and 6 bases at J; junction bases unmatched: 5. Germline loops: CDR1 MRHNA, CDR2 SNTAGT. The CDR3 spans 16 residues. The CDR3 bases are TGTGCCAGCAGTGACTCTAAACTAGCGGGATCCAATGAGCAGTTCTTC. Its translation: CASSDSKLAGSNEQFF.

The rearrangement joins TRBV4-1 to TRBJ2-7; D unresolved. The CDR3 spans 16 residues. V lost 1 base and J 1 base, leaving 14 bases between the germline ends. CDR1 MGHRA and CDR2 YSYEKL come from the germline V gene. The CDR3 loop reads CASSQVPDPRSYEQYF. In nucleotides, the CDR3 is TGCGCCAGCAGCCAAGTACCTGATCCCAGATCCTACGAGCAGTACTTC.

This clone was counted a single time. V usage is TRBV13 and J usage is TRBJ2-2, with TRBD2 matching over 10 bases. With V trimmed by 3 bases and J by 0 bases, 4 bases remained unmatched. The germline CDR1 and CDR2 sequences are PRHDT and FYEKMQ (reference sequence). The CDR3 sequence is 17 residues long. The CDR3 nucleotides read TGTGCCAGCAGCTTGGCTAGCGGGGGCCCGAACACCGGGGAGCTGTTTTTT. It codes for CASSLASGGPNTGELFF.

The chain employs TRBV9 and TRBJ2-1, with 8 bases identical to TRBD2. The germline CDR1 and CDR2 sequences are SGDLS and YYNGEE. This CDR3 spans 14 amino acids. Trimming at V came to 6 bases and at J to 7 bases, leaving 9 bases not matched to a gene. DNA of the CDR3: TGTGCCAGCAAGCGAGCGGGGGATTTTAATGAGCAGTTCTTC. It yields the protein CASKRAGDFNEQFF.

The CDR3 DNA reads as TGTGCCAGCAGTCCCAGCGGCTCCTACAATGAGCAGTTCTTC. It translates to CASSPSGSYNEQFF. The chain carries TRBV27 and TRBJ2-1, with D perhaps matching TRBD2 (5 bases). Germline lookup yields CDR1 MNHEY and CDR2 SMNVEV (reference sequence). The CDR3 covers 14 residues. Trimming took 5 bases from V and 0 from J, leaving 8 bases between them.